Listed here are 10 T cell receptor beta chains from one sample, sequenced in a study of OX40 agonist ivuxolimab in advanced cancers. Only in-frame clones appear in the TCRdb table, and some are missing; sequencing was by immunoSEQ multiplex PCR. The sample has approximately 58,000 clones, 70% to 90% seen once; the top ten hold 3%. The sequencing used CD4+ or CD8+ T cells sorted from blood, collected in a trial of the OX40 agonist ivuxolimab. These receptor sequences come from an adult with an advanced solid tumor such as melanoma, head and neck, liver or kidney cancer.

The V and J genes are TRBV19 and TRBJ2-7; D unclear. CDR1 LNHDA and CDR2 SQIVND come from the germline V gene (reference sequence). Between the trimmed V and J ends, which lost 2 bases and 0 bases, there was a span of 17 bases. The CDR3 has 17 amino acids. CDR3 protein: CASSISHTVGSSYEQYF. For the CDR3, the DNA is TGTGCCAGTAGTATATCTCACACAGTCGGATCCTCCTACGAGCAGTACTTC.

The V and J genes are TRBV10-2 and TRBJ1-3; 7 bases map to TRBD1. Germline lookup yields CDR1 WSHSY and CDR2 SAAADI. V was pared by 8 bases and J by 0 bases, with 10 bases of the junction left unmatched. The CDR3 sequence is 16 residues long. In DNA form, the CDR3 reads TGCGCCAGCTTTCCGGGACAGACTATCTCTGGAAACACCATATATTTT. Translation: CASFPGQTISGNTIYF.

This clone was counted a few times. J is TRBJ1-1 and V is TRBV7-2; 8 positions match TRBD1. V lost 5 bases to trimming and J lost 3 bases; unmatched junction nucleotides: 8. This CDR3 has 15 residues. CDR1 is SGHTA, CDR2 FQGNSA, per germline. The DNA for the CDR3 is TGTGCCAGCAGCACCGACAGGGGTGGGGACACTGAAGCTTTCTTT. As protein: CASSTDRGGDTEAFF.

This clone was detected only a few times. The chain is built from TRBV7-8 and TRBJ2-7; weak D call: TRBD2 (6 bases). Germline CDR1 reads SGHVS; CDR2 reads FQNEAQ. Trimming pared 1 base from V and 0 bases from J, leaving 13 bases between. CDR3 size: 16 residues. The chain's CDR3 is CASSLGGGMISYEQYF. CDR3 nucleotides: TGTGCCAGCAGCTTAGGGGGCGGGATGATCTCCTACGAGCAGTACTTC.

This clone was detected once. The rearrangement links TRBV15 to TRBJ2-4, with 8 bases that match TRBD1. The V segment lost 0 bases and the J segment 3 bases; nucleotides outside the gene matches: 4. The CDR3 is 16 amino acids. Germline CDR1 LNHNV, CDR2 YYDKDF (reference sequence). In nucleotides, the CDR3 is TGTGCCACCAGCAGAGATGGGGACAGGAGCAAAAACATTCAGTACTTC. Translating it yields CATSRDGDRSKNIQYF.

The V and J genes are TRBV7-2 and TRBJ1-5; TRBD1 is a possible D gene (6 bases). Germline values: CDR1 SGHTA, CDR2 FQGNSA. The CDR3 covers 15 residues. The germline V and J ends were trimmed by 2 bases and 3 bases, with 11 bases remaining between them. This CDR3 is CASSLFQGLNQPQHF. The CDR3, as DNA: TGTGCCAGCAGCTTATTTCAGGGGCTCAATCAGCCCCAGCATTTT.

This chain joins TRBV10-3 and TRBJ1-2, with TRBD1 as a possible D gene (5 bases). The germline CDR1 and CDR2 sequences are ENHRY and SYGVKD. This CDR3 region has 14 residues. Trimming left V 4 bases short and J 8 bases short, with 17 bases between. The CDR3 region is CAISASTDFRGYTF. Here the CDR3 DNA reads TGTGCCATCAGTGCCTCGACAGATTTCAGGGGCTACACCTTC.

The chain recombines TRBV6-5 with TRBJ1-3; tentatively, D is TRBD1 (6 bases). The V gene's germline CDR1 is MNHEY and CDR2 SVGAGI. The CDR3 is made up of 14 amino acids. Trimming took 2 bases from V and 3 from J, leaving 8 bases between them. CDR3 sequence reads: CASSYNRDGNTIYF. The CDR3, as DNA: TGTGCCAGCAGTTACAACAGGGATGGAAACACCATATATTTT.

This clone was seen more than once but under ten times. CDR3 amino acids: CASSQAPRGRAGYTF. The DNA for the CDR3 is TGTGCCAGCAGCCAGGCACCCCGGGGCCGAGCTGGCTACACCTTC. The chain is built from TRBV4-2 and TRBJ1-2, with D possibly TRBD1 on 5 matching bases. The V end lost 3 bases, the J end lost 7 bases, and 18 bases lay between the germline ends. The germline V gene encodes CDR1 LGHNA and CDR2 YNFKEQ. The CDR3 runs 15 residues.

The chain employs TRBV5-1 and TRBJ2-3, with D possibly TRBD1 on 5 matching bases. The germline gives CDR1 SGHRS, CDR2 YFSETQ. The V end lost 0 bases, the J end lost 0 bases, and 8 bases lay between the germline ends. The CDR3 totals 15 residues. The CDR3 spells CASSLVRGSTDTQYF. The CDR3 DNA follows: TGCGCCAGCAGCTTGGTAAGGGGAAGCACAGATACGCAGTATTTT.